The clone carrying this T cell receptor (beta chain) has at least ten counts. The antigen is not known. The data are from a study of T-cell reconstitution after alpha-beta-depleted transplantation in children. Study outcomes and limitations: A year post-transplant, T-cell counts and diversity derived mostly from newly produced T cells. In some patients, recipient T cells and intrathymic progenitors surviving conditioning explained high day-60 diversity. Alpha-beta T cells present about two months after transplant were reported to originate from several hundred expanded graft clones.

The germline V gene has CDR1 MDHEN and CDR2 SYDVKM. The CDR3 consists of 15 residues. The V end was cut by 7 bases, the J end by 10 bases, with 20 bases between. A TCRbeta library incorporating unique molecular identifiers was prepared. Each CDR3 protein gets one entry after TCRdb re-called the PCR reads with MiXCR. The sample lists 240,000 or so distinct CDR3 sequences, approximately 8% occurring once. This specimen was PBMCs, mostly from graft donor cells, taken 180 days after TCRalphabeta/CD19-depleted stem cell transplant. The TCR originated in a male patient younger than 18 who had a stem cell transplant for acute lymphoblastic leukemia, so the T cells may come from the graft donor. The chain employs TRBV28 and TRBJ1-6; perhaps TRBD1 as D (6 bases). The CDR3 sequence: CASTPRDIVGSPLHF. Written as DNA, the CDR3 is TGTGCCAGCACCCCGAGGGACATTGTTGGGTCACCCCTCCACTTT.